The clone carrying this TCR beta chain showed up just a few times. Its antigen is still unknown. At one end the junction does not follow the germline gene, possibly because of a read error. The authors isolated at least 6 million PBMCs per sample. Combining a sample-barcoded 5' primer with a J-beta primer mix, a second PCR ran for roughly 7 to 12 cycles. A template-switch adaptor with 12 random nucleotides tagged each cDNA molecule. Samples each returned at least 3 million CDR3-containing paired-end reads. Using its own MiXCR run on the 5' RACE reads, TCRdb lists one record per CDR3 protein. The repertoire includes 1.5 million to 2 million distinct CDR3 sequences, 30% to 40% of them detected once, and 11% sits in the top ten. The data stem from a study of blood T cells in healthy people across ages. General study results and limits: A greater number of naive CD4+ cells and higher diversity distinguished long-lived donors from aged donors.

Germline lookup yields CDR1 SGHTA and CDR2 FQGTGA. The CDR3 extends over 16 amino acids. The sequencing input was blood. This rearrangement joins TRBV7-3 to TRBJ2-1; TRBD2 matches 13 bases. The clonotype was recovered from a young woman in good health. The CDR3 loop reads CVSSFGTSGKNNEQFF. The CDR3 coding sequence is TGTGTCAGCAGCTTCGGGACTAGCGGGAAAAACAATGAGCAGTTCTTC.